These 2 T cell receptor beta chains were all obtained from the same sample, sequenced in a study of identical twins (dated by TCRdb to the mid-2010s). Receptors were amplified or captured by 5' RACE. The run used an Illumina HiSeq 2000. TCRdb reprocessing: public reads trimmed at Q25 with fastp, clones called with MiXCR, in-frame beta chains kept. CDR3 protein duplicates are merged, each entry listing the most common genes and DNA. The sample table records about 210,000 distinct CDR3 sequences; roughly a tenth of these occur just once. The top ten clones comprise about 5% of the sample. The sequencing sample was made of memory (CD45RO+) T cells sorted from blood. This specimen's cell subset or site label, per the study, means: CD45RO+ enriched T cells. All receptors come from a woman aged 18-35 years in good health.

This clonotype was seen a handful of times. The V call is TRBV25-1, the J call TRBJ2-7; 9 positions agree with TRBD1. The CDR3 is made up of 16 amino acids. V gave up 3 bases and J gave up 6 bases; unmatched junction bases: 12. CDR1 is MGHDK and CDR2 is SYGVNS in the germline V gene. CDR3 nucleotides: TGTGCCAGCAGTGACCGCACCGGGACAGGGCCCTCCGAGCAGTACTTC. Amino acid sequence: CASSDRTGTGPSEQYF.

The chain joins TRBV30 to TRBJ2-1; 14 nucleotides align to TRBD2. In germline, CDR1 is GTSNPN, CDR2 SVGIG (reference sequence). V dropped 0 bases and J dropped 0; count of bases not matched to a gene: 10. The CDR3 spans 20 residues. The CDR3 protein is CAWSVRRLAGGMSSYNEQFF. CDR3 DNA: TGTGCCTGGAGTGTACGTAGACTAGCGGGAGGGATGAGCTCCTACAATGAGCAGTTCTTC. Variable domain in full (rest from reference TRBV30 and TRBJ2-1): SQTIHQWPATLVQPVGSPLSLECTVEGTSNPNLYWYRQAAGRGLQLLFYSVGIGQISSEVPQNLSASRPQDRQFILSSKKLLLSDSGFYLCAWSVRRLAGGMSSYNEQFFGPGTRLTVL.